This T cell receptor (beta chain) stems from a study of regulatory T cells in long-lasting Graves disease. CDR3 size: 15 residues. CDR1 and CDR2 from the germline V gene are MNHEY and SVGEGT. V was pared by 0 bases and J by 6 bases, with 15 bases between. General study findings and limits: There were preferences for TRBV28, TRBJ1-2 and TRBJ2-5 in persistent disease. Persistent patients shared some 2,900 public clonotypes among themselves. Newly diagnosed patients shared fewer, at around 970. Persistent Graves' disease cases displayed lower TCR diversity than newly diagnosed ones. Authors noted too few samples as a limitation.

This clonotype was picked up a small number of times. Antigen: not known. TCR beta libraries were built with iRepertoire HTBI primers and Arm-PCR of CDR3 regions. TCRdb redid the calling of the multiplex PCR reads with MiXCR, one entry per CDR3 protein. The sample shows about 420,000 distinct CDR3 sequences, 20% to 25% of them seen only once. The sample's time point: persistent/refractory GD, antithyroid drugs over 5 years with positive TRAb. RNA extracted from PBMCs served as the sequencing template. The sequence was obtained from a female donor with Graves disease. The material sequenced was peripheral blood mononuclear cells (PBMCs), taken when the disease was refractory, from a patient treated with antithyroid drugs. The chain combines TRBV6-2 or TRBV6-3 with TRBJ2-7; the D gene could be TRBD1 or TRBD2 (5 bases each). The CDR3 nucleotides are TGTGCCAGCAGTTACTCGCGGCAGGGCGCGGGCGAGCAGTACTTC. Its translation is CASSYSRQGAGEQYF.